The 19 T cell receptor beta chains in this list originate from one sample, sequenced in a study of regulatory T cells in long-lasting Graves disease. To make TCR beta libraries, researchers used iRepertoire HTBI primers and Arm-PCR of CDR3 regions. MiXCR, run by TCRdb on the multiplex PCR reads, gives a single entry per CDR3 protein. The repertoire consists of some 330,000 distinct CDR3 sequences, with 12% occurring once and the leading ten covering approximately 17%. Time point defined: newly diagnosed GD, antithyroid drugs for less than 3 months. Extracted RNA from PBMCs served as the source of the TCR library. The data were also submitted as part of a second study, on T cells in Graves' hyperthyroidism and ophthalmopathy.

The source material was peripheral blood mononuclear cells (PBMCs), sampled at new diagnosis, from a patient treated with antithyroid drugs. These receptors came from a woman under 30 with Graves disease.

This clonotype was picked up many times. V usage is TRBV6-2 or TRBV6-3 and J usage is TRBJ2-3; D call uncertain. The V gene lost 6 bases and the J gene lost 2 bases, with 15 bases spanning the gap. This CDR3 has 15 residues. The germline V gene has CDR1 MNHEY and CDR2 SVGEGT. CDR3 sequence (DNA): TGTGCCAGCAGCCAGTCGGACCTCTTCACAGATACGCAGTATTTT. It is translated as CASSQSDLFTDTQYF.

The CDR3 spells CASGGGYYLEQYF. Written as DNA, the CDR3 is TGCGCATCCGGGGGAGGATACTACTTAGAGCAGTACTTC. The rearrangement joins TRBV10-2 to TRBJ2-7, with D tentatively TRBD2 (6 bases). The CDR3 spans 13 residues. The germline CDR1 and CDR2 sequences are WSHSY and SAAADI.

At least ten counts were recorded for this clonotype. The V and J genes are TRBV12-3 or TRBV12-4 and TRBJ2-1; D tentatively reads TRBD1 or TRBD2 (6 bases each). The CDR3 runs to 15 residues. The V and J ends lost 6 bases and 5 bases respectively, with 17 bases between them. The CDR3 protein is CASSQRGLVNNEQFF. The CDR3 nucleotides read TGTGCCAGCAGCCAACGGGGGCTGGTTAACAATGAGCAGTTCTTC.

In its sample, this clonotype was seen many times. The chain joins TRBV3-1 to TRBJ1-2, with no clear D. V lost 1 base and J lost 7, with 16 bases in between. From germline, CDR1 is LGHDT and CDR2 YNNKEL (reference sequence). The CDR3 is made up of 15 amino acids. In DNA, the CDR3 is TGTGCCAGCAGCCAAGTTGGCTTCTACGGACGTGGCTACACCTTC. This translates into CASSQVGFYGRGYTF.

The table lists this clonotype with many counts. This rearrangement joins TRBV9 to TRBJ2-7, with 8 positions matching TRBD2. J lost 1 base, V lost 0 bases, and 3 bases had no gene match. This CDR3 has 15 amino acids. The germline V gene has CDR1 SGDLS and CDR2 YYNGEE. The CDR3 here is CASSVGLAHSYEQYF. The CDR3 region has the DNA TGTGCCAGCAGCGTAGGACTAGCGCATTCCTACGAGCAGTACTTC.

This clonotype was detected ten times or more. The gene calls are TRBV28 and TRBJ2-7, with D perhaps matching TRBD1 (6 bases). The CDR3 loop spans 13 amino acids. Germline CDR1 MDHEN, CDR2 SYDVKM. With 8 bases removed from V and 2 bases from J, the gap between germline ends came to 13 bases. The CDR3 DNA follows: TGTGCCAGCTCCCTTGGGGGCCCCTACGAGCAGTACTTC. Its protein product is CASSLGGPYEQYF.

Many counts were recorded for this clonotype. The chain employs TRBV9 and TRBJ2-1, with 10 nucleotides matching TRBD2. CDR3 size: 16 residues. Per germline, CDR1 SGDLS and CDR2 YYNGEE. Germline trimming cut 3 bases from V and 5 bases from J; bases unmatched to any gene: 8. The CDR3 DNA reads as TGTGCCAGCAGCGGTAGGCCTAGCGGGAGAAACAATGAGCAGTTCTTC. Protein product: CASSGRPSGRNNEQFF.

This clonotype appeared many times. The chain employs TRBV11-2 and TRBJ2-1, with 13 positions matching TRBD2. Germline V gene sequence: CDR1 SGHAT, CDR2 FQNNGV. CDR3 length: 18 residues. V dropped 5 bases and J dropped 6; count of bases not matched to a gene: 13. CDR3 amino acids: CASSKKTTSGRTVNEQFF. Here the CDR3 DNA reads TGTGCCAGCAGCAAAAAAACGACTAGCGGGAGGACTGTCAATGAGCAGTTCTTC.

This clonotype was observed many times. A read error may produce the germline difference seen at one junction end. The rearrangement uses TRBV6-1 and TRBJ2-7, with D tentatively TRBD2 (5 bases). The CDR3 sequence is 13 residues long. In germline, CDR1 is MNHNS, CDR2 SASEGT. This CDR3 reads CASSEAPESFGNF. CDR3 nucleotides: TGTGCCAGCAGTGAAGCCCCGGAATCGTTCGGGAACTTC.

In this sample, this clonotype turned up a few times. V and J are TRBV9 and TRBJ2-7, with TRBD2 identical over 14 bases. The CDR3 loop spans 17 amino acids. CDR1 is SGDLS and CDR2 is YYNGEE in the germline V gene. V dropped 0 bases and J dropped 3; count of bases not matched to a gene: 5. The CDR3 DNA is TGTGCCAGCAGCGTAGGGACTAGCGGGAGGTTTGACTACGAGCAGTACTTC. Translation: CASSVGTSGRFDYEQYF.

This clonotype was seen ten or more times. CDR3 DNA: TGTGCCAGCATCGGTAGGCATAACACTGAAGCTTTCTTT. Amino acid sequence: CASIGRHNTEAFF. The gene calls are TRBV27 and TRBJ1-1; D uncertain. The germline V gene has CDR1 MNHEY and CDR2 SMNVEV (reference sequence). V was pared by 7 bases and J by 2 bases, with 11 bases between. The CDR3 runs 13 residues.

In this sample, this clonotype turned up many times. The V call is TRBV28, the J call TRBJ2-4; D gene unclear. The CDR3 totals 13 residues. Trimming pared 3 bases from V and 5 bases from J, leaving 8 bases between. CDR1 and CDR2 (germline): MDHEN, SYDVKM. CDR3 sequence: CASSLISENIQYF. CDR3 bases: TGTGCCAGCAGTTTGATTTCGGAAAACATTCAGTACTTC.

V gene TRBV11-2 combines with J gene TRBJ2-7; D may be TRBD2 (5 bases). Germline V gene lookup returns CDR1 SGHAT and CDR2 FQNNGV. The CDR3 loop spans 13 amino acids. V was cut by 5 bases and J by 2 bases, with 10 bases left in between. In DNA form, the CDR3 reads TGTGCCAGCAGCGGAGGAAATACCTACGAGCAGTACTTC. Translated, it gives CASSGGNTYEQYF.

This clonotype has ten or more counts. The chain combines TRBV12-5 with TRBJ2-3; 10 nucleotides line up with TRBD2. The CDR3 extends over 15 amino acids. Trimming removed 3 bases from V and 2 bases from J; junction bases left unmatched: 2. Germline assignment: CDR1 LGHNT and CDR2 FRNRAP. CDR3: CASGLTSGITDTQYF. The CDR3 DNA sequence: TGTGCTAGTGGTTTAACTAGCGGGATCACAGATACGCAGTATTTT.

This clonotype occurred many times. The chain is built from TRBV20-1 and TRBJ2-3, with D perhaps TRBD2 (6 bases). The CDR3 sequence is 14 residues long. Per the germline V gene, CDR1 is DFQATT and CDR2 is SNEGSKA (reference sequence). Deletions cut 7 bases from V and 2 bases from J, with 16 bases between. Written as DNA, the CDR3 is TGCAGTGTGTCTGCGGGACTTGACACAGATACGCAGTATTTT. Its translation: CSVSAGLDTDTQYF.

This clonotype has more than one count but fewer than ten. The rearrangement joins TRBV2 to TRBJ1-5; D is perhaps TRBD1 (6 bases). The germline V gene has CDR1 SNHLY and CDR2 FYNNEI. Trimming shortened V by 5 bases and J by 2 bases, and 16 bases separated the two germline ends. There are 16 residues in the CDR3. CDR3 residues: CASSPLPGGGNQPQHF. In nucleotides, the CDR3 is TGTGCCAGCAGTCCTCTCCCCGGGGGCGGCAATCAGCCCCAGCATTTT.

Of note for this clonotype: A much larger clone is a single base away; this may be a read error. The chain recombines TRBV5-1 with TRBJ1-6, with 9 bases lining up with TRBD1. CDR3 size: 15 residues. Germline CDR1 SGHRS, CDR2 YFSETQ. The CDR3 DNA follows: TGCGTCAGCAGCTTGGAGGGACAGGGAAGTTCACCCCTCCACTTT. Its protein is CVSSLEGQGSSPLHF. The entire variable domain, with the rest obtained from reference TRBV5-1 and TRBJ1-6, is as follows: KAGVTQTPRYLIKTRGQQVTLSCSPISGHRSVSWYQQTPGQGLQFLFEYFSETQRNKGNFPGRFSGRQFSNSRSEMNVSTLELGDSALYLCVSSLEGQGSSPLHFGNGTRLTVT.

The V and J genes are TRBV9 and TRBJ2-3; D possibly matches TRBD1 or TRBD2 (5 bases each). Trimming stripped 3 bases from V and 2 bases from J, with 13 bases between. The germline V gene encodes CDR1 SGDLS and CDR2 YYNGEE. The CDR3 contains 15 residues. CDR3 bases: TGTGCCAGCAGCGCCTCGGGACGAAACACAGATACGCAGTATTTT. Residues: CASSASGRNTDTQYF.

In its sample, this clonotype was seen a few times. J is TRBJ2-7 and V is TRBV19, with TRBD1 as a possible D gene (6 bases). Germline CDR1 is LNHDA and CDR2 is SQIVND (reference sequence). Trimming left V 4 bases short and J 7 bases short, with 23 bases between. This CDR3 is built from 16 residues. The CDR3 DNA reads TGTGCCAGTAGTAACCTACAGGGTTCCCCTCGAGATGAGCAGTACTTC. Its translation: CASSNLQGSPRDEQYF.